A single sample is the source of the 23 T cell receptor beta chains below, sequenced in a study of OX40 agonist ivuxolimab in advanced cancers. Libraries were prepared by immunoSEQ multiplex PCR; TCRdb keeps only in-frame clonotypes and omits some of them. The sample holds under 95,000 clones, 70% to 90% seen once. The material was CD4+ or CD8+ T cells sorted from blood, obtained in a trial of the OX40 agonist ivuxolimab. The receptors were sampled from an adult with an advanced solid tumor such as melanoma, head and neck, liver or kidney cancer.

The count of this clone is one. The J gene is TRBJ1-1, the V gene TRBV5-1, with D perhaps TRBD1 (6 bases). The germline V gene encodes CDR1 SGHRS and CDR2 YFSETQ. V was pared by 6 bases and J by 6 bases, with 15 bases between. The CDR3 is 13 residues long. In DNA, the CDR3 is TGCGCCAGCACCTATACAGGGACGGCTGAAGCTTTCTTT. It specifies CASTYTGTAEAFF.

J is TRBJ1-4 and V is TRBV7-9; D is perhaps TRBD1 (5 bases). The ends were cut back, 4 bases at V and 7 bases at J, with 13 bases in the middle. CDR1 is SEHNR, CDR2 FQNEAQ, per germline (reference sequence). The length of the CDR3 is 14 residues. Here the CDR3 DNA reads TGTGCCAGCAGCTCCGCCGGCGGGGCTGAAAAACTGTTTTTT. Amino acids: CASSSAGGAEKLFF.

This rearrangement joins TRBV4-2 to TRBJ2-7, with D hard to call. The length of the CDR3 is 15 residues. Deletions cut 1 base from V and 2 bases from J, with 12 bases between. The germline CDR1 and CDR2 sequences are LGHNA and YNFKEQ. CDR3 coding DNA: TGTGCCAGCAGCCAAGTGACGGCGGCTACCTACGAGCAGTACTTC. It codes for CASSQVTAATYEQYF.

The chain carries TRBV27 and TRBJ1-6; unclear D gene. The CDR3 contains 18 residues. From germline, CDR1 is MNHEY and CDR2 SMNVEV (reference sequence). Between the trimmed V and J ends, which lost 1 base and 3 bases, there was a span of 16 bases. CDR3 amino acids: CASSLFKDNSGYNSPLHF. The CDR3 DNA follows: TGTGCCAGCAGTTTATTTAAAGACAATTCGGGCTATAATTCACCCCTCCACTTT.

The chain has TRBV4-2 and TRBJ2-7, with 8 positions matching TRBD2. There are 16 residues in the CDR3. The ends lost 0 bases at V and 2 bases at J; junction bases unmatched: 6. Germline values: CDR1 LGHNA, CDR2 YNFKEQ. This chain's CDR3 is CASSQDRRLAPYEQYF. For the CDR3, the DNA is TGTGCCAGCAGCCAAGATCGACGACTAGCGCCCTACGAGCAGTACTTC.

CDR3 sequence (DNA): TGTGCCAGCAGCGGTACGGGACAGGGGTTAACTGAAGCTTTCTTT. This sequence encodes CASSGTGQGLTEAFF. The chain employs TRBV7-3 and TRBJ1-1; 10 bases agree with TRBD1. The CDR3 runs 15 residues. CDR1 and CDR2 from the germline V gene are SGHTA and FQGTGA. V lost 5 bases to trimming and J lost 5 bases; unmatched junction nucleotides: 8.

In the case of this clone: At one of its ends the junction is not consistent with the germline gene, which may arise from a read error. The chain joins TRBV27 to TRBJ2-5, with a weak D call TRBD1 (7 bases). The CDR3 is 14 amino acids. Germline assignment: CDR1 MNHEY and CDR2 SMNVEV (reference sequence). The CDR3 bases are TGTGCCAGCAGTTTCCGGAGGGGGCAAGGGACCCAGTACTTC. Its protein product is CASSFRRGQGTQYF.

The rearrangement links TRBV2 to TRBJ2-7; a possible D gene is TRBD2 (5 bases). The CDR3 is 10 amino acids. Trimming took off 7 bases at V and 7 bases at J, with 8 bases between the two ends. The V gene's germline CDR1 is SNHLY and CDR2 FYNNEI. This chain's CDR3 is CASKRVEQYF. CDR3 nucleotide sequence: TGTGCCAGCAAGAGGGTTGAGCAGTACTTC.

V usage is TRBV28 and J usage is TRBJ1-5; D gene unclear. V lost 4 bases, J lost 15 bases, and 16 bases lay in between. Germline V gene data show CDR1 as MDHEN and CDR2 as SYDVKM. The CDR3 spans 12 residues. In DNA, the CDR3 is TGTGCCAGCAGTTCCCAACCGGGATATGGGCATTTT. Protein sequence: CASSSQPGYGHF.

The V gene is TRBV5-5, the J gene TRBJ2-2, with 8 bases fitting TRBD2. The V segment lost 4 bases and the J segment 6 bases; nucleotides outside the gene matches: 8. Germline CDR1 reads SGHKS; CDR2 reads YYEKEE (reference sequence). The CDR3 is made up of 15 amino acids. The CDR3 spells CASSTQRERAGELFF. The CDR3 coding sequence is TGTGCCAGCAGCACCCAGCGGGAGAGGGCCGGGGAGCTGTTTTTT.

The chain links TRBV11-2 to TRBJ1-2; D gene unclear. This CDR3 region has 15 residues. Trimming pared 1 base from V and 7 bases from J, leaving 16 bases between. Germline CDR1 SGHAT, CDR2 FQNNGV. CDR3 sequence: CASSLGRSALSGYTF. The CDR3, as DNA: TGTGCCAGCAGCTTAGGGCGGTCTGCTCTGAGTGGCTACACCTTC.

This chain joins TRBV7-9 and TRBJ2-2, with D unresolved. CDR3 size: 15 residues. CDR1 is SEHNR and CDR2 is FQNEAQ in the germline V gene (reference sequence). V gave up 5 bases and J gave up 0 bases, with 10 bases separating them. The CDR3 DNA is TGTGCCAGCAGCCCCTCTGTATCGAACACCGGGGAGCTGTTTTTT. Protein product: CASSPSVSNTGELFF. Full variable domain (outside the CDR3, taken from reference TRBV7-9 and TRBJ2-2): DTGVSQNPRHKITKRGQNVTFRCDPISEHNRLYWYRQTLGQGPEFLTYFQNEAQLEKSRLLSDRFSAERPKGSFSTLEIQRTEQGDSAMYLCASSPSVSNTGELFFGEGSRLTVL.

The chain joins TRBV28 to TRBJ1-2; 7 bases align to TRBD1. V shed 3 bases, J shed 8 bases, and the junction held 6 bases outside the gene matches. Germline CDR1 is MDHEN and CDR2 is SYDVKM. This CDR3 has 13 residues. The CDR3, as DNA: TGTGCCAGCAGTTTGGGACAGACAGGGGGCTACACCTTC. Its translation: CASSLGQTGGYTF.

This clone was recorded once. Other nucleotide sequences in the sample specify the same CDR3. This chain uses TRBV11-2 with TRBJ2-5; D is unclear. The V end was cut by 2 bases, the J end by 5 bases, with 3 bases between. The CDR3 runs 11 residues. The germline gives CDR1 SGHAT, CDR2 FQNNGV. As DNA, the CDR3 is TGTGCCAGCAGCTTACAGGAGACCCAGTACTTC. Amino acid sequence: CASSLQETQYF.

The chain joins TRBV6-5 to TRBJ2-5; the match to TRBD2 covers 12 bases. The CDR3 sequence is 16 residues long. The germline V gene has CDR1 MNHEY and CDR2 SVGAGI. Trimming removed 4 bases from V and 1 base from J; junction bases left unmatched: 4. DNA for the CDR3: TGTGCCAGCAGTTCACCTAGCGGGAGGGCCCAAGAGACCCAGTACTTC. This encodes CASSSPSGRAQETQYF.

This chain uses TRBV7-3 with TRBJ2-2; tentatively, D is TRBD1 or TRBD2 (5 bases each). Germline CDR1 SGHTA, CDR2 FQGTGA. Deletions cut 5 bases from V and 5 bases from J, with 12 bases between. The CDR3 is 14 residues long. The CDR3 spells CASSPGAGTGELFF. CDR3 DNA: TGTGCCAGCAGCCCCGGGGCAGGGACCGGGGAGCTGTTTTTT.

The genes are TRBV2 and TRBJ1-2, with 7 positions matching TRBD1. CDR3 length: 14 residues. Germline V gives CDR1 SNHLY, CDR2 FYNNEI. The trim removed 2 bases at V and 7 bases at J, leaving 7 bases unmatched. The CDR3 region has the DNA TGTGCCAGCAGTGAAATACTGGCAGGGGGTGGCTACACCTTC. This gives the protein CASSEILAGGGYTF.

V gene TRBV5-6 combines with J gene TRBJ2-3; no clear D. Germline V CDR1 and CDR2: SGHDT, YYEEEE. Trimming left V 4 bases short and J 9 bases short, with 15 bases between. The CDR3 extends over 13 amino acids. CDR3 DNA sequence: TGTGCCAGCAGCCGCACGGTACCTGGCACGCAGTATTTT. Translating it yields CASSRTVPGTQYF.

V usage is TRBV19 and J usage is TRBJ1-1; no clear D. Germline lookup yields CDR1 LNHDA and CDR2 SQIVND (reference sequence). V was trimmed by 3 bases and J by 1 base, leaving 12 bases between them. The CDR3 is made up of 15 amino acids. The CDR3 protein is CASSILGRRNTEAFF. CDR3 coding DNA: TGTGCCAGTAGTATCCTAGGTAGGCGGAACACTGAAGCTTTCTTT.

The rearrangement links TRBV18 to TRBJ1-1, with TRBD1 matching over 9 bases. The J segment lost 7 bases and the V segment lost 4 bases, leaving 7 bases of the junction unmatched. The CDR3 contains 14 residues. CDR1 is KGHSH and CDR2 is LQKENI in the germline V gene. CDR3 region: CASSLGTGRVEAFF. The CDR3 DNA is TGTGCCAGCTCACTGGGGACAGGGCGGGTTGAAGCTTTCTTT.

V is TRBV10-2 and J is TRBJ2-1, with 12 bases matching TRBD2. From germline, CDR1 is WSHSY and CDR2 SAAADI. The CDR3 consists of 15 residues. V lost 4 bases to trimming and J lost 9 bases; unmatched junction nucleotides: 7. In DNA form, the CDR3 reads TGCGCCAGCAGTGGGCTAGCGGGAGGGTTCAGTGAGCAGTTCTTC. Protein product: CASSGLAGGFSEQFF.

This clone was observed once. The chain joins TRBV11-2 to TRBJ2-5; tentatively, D is TRBD1 or TRBD2 (5 bases each). The CDR3 covers 15 residues. Germline V lookup: CDR1 SGHAT, CDR2 FQNNGV. Trimming shortened V by 0 bases and J by 1 base, and 9 bases separated the two germline ends. The CDR3 protein is CASSLDWGFQETQYF. CDR3 in DNA: TGTGCCAGCAGCTTAGATTGGGGGTTCCAAGAGACCCAGTACTTC.

The chain employs TRBV5-1 and TRBJ2-4; D is undetermined. Trimming removed 4 bases from V and 6 bases from J, with 14 bases in between. The CDR3 runs 14 residues. Germline V gene lookup returns CDR1 SGHRS and CDR2 YFSETQ. CDR3 protein: CASSTRNSSNIQYF. The CDR3 DNA reads as TGCGCCAGCAGCACCAGGAATTCGTCAAACATTCAGTACTTC.